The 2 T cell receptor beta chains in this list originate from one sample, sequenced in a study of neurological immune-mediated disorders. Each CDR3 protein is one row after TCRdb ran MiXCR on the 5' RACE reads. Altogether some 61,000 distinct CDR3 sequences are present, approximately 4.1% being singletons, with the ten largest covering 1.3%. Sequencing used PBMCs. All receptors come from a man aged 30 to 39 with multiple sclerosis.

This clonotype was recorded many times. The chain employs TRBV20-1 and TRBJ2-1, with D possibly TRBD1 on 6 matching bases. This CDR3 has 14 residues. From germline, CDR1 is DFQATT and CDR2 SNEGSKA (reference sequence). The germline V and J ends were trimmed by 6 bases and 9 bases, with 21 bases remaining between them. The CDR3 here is CSARLVTGNTEQFF. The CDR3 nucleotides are TGCAGTGCCCGATTGGTTACAGGGAACACTGAGCAGTTCTTC.

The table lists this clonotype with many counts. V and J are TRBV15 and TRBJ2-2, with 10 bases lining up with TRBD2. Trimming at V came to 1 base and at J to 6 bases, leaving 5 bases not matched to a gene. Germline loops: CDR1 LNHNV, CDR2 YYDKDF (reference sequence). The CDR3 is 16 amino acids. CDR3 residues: CATSRGTSGFPGELFF. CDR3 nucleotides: TGTGCCACCAGCAGAGGGACTAGCGGCTTTCCCGGGGAGCTGTTTTTT.